Presented here are 9 T cell receptor beta chains from one specimen sequenced in a study of cytomegalovirus exposure and HLA in healthy donors. Both 60 Vbeta primers and 13 Jbeta primers went into the PCR. Clones were read by immunoSEQ multiplex PCR, and TCRdb kept only the in-frame ones, dropping some. The sample yields some 140,000 clones, around 67% seen once. The sample comprised PBMCs. The receptor source for this set is a young man in good health and CMV-seropositive.

The chain recombines TRBV7-9 with TRBJ1-1; 9 positions agree with TRBD1. The CDR3 spans 16 residues. Unmatched junction bases numbered 10, after V lost 8 bases and J lost 0 bases. CDR1 is SEHNR, CDR2 FQNEAQ, per germline (reference sequence). CDR3 in amino acids: CASDTFGTGMNTEAFF. For the CDR3, the DNA is TGTGCCAGCGACACATTCGGGACAGGGATGAACACTGAAGCTTTCTTT. Supplemented by reference TRBV7-9 and TRBJ1-1, the full variable domain reads DTGVSQNPRHKITKRGQNVTFRCDPISEHNRLYWYRQTLGQGPEFLTYFQNEAQLEKSRLLSDRFSAERPKGSFSTLEIQRTEQGDSAMYLCASDTFGTGMNTEAFFGQGTRLTVV.

This chain uses TRBV6-1 with TRBJ2-5; 9 bases match TRBD2. The CDR3 consists of 13 residues. With V trimmed by 8 bases and J by 5 bases, 6 bases remained unmatched. CDR1 and CDR2 from the germline V gene are MNHNS and SASEGT. The CDR3 sequence is CASGGGAGETQYF. CDR3 bases: TGTGCCAGCGGCGGGGGGGCGGGGGAGACCCAGTACTTC.

This rearrangement joins TRBV28 to TRBJ2-7; 13 bases agree with TRBD2. Germline CDR1 is MDHEN and CDR2 is SYDVKM. The CDR3 runs to 13 residues. The trim removed 8 bases at V and 5 bases at J, leaving 3 bases unmatched. The CDR3 region is CASYGLAGDEQYF. For the CDR3, the DNA is TGTGCCAGCTACGGACTAGCGGGAGACGAGCAGTACTTC.

The rearrangement links TRBV5-1 to TRBJ2-7, with 7 bases lining up with TRBD1. The CDR3 runs 16 residues. The germline V gene encodes CDR1 SGHRS and CDR2 YFSETQ. The V segment lost 1 base and the J segment 4 bases; nucleotides outside the gene matches: 11. The CDR3 DNA reads TGCGCCAGCAGCTTGCACCGAGACAGGGAAAGGTACGAGCAGTACTTC. Protein: CASSLHRDRERYEQYF.

This rearrangement joins TRBV28 to TRBJ1-5; D is uncertain. Germline-derived CDR1 and CDR2 are MDHEN and SYDVKM. V shed 5 bases and J shed 2 bases, with 16 bases lying between them. CDR3 size: 16 residues. CDR3 sequence reads: CASSPLTLRGNQPQHF. DNA of the CDR3: TGTGCCAGCAGTCCCCTAACATTGAGGGGCAATCAGCCCCAGCATTTT.

The V and J genes are TRBV6-1 and TRBJ2-1; D may be TRBD2 (5 bases). This CDR3 has 14 amino acids. The V end lost 1 base, the J end lost 5 bases, and 9 bases lay between the germline ends. Looked up from germline, CDR1 is MNHNS and CDR2 is SASEGT. This CDR3 reads CASSEVGLNNEQFF. The CDR3 coding sequence is TGTGCCAGCAGTGAAGTAGGACTCAACAATGAGCAGTTCTTC.

This sequence joins TRBV6-1 and TRBJ1-6, with 8 bases identical to TRBD1. The J segment lost 7 bases and the V segment lost 7 bases, leaving 9 bases of the junction unmatched. The CDR3 runs to 15 residues. Germline V gives CDR1 MNHNS, CDR2 SASEGT. For the CDR3, the DNA is TGTGCCAGCACTACAGGGGGGGCGGGAAATTCACCCCTCCACTTT. Its translation: CASTTGGAGNSPLHF.

The chain uses TRBV11-2 and TRBJ2-1; no firm D call. The germline V gene has CDR1 SGHAT and CDR2 FQNNGV. This CDR3 is 11 amino acids long. V lost 5 bases to trimming and J lost 7 bases, with 6 bases between them. The CDR3 DNA reads TGTGCCAGCAGCCACGGGAATGAGCAGTTCTTC. As protein: CASSHGNEQFF.

The rearrangement links TRBV18 to TRBJ1-2; TRBD1 agrees at 10 bases. J lost 6 bases, V lost 5 bases, and 6 bases had no gene match. The V gene's germline CDR1 is KGHSH and CDR2 LQKENI. The CDR3 extends over 14 amino acids. The chain's CDR3 is CASSTTGGMDGYTF. CDR3 DNA sequence: TGTGCCAGCTCAACGACAGGGGGCATGGATGGCTACACCTTC.